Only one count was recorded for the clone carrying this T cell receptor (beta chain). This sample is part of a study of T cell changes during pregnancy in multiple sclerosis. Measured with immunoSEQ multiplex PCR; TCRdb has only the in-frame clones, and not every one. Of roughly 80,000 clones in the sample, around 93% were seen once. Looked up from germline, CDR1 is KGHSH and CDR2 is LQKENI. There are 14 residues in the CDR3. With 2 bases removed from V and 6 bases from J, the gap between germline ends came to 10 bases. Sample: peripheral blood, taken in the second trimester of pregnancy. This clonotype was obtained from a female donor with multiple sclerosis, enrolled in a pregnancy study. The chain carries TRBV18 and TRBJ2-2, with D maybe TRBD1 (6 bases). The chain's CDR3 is CASSPTQGSGELFF. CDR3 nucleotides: TGTGCCAGCTCACCAACACAGGGCTCCGGGGAGCTGTTTTTT.